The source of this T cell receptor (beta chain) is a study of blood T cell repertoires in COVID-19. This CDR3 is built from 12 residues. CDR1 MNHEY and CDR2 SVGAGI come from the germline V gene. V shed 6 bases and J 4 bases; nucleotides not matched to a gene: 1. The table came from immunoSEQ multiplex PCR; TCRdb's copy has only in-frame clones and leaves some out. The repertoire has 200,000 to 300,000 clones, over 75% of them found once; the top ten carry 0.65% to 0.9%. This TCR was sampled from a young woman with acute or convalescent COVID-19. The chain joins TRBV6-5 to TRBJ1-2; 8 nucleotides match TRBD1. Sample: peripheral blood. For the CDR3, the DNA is TGTGCCAGCAGCCAGGGGGCCTATGGCTACACCTTC. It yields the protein CASSQGAYGYTF.